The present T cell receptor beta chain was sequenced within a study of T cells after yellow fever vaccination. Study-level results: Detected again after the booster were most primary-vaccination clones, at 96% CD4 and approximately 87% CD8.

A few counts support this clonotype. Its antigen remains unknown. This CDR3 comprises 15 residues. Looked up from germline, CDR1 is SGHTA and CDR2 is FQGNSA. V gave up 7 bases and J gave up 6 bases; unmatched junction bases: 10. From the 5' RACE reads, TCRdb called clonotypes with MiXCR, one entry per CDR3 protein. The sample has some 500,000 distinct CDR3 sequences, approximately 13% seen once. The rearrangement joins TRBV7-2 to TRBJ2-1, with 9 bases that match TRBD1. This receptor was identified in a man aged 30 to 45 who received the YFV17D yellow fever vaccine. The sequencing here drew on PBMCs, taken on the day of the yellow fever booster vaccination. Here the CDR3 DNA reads TGTGCCAGCACCCAAGCGGGACAGGGATTCAATGAGCAGTTCTTC. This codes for CASTQAGQGFNEQFF.